This paragraph covers one T cell receptor beta chain sequence. Antigen unknown. Germline V CDR1 and CDR2: SGHRS, YFSETQ. The CDR3 contains 15 residues. Trimming left V 0 bases short and J 2 bases short, with 12 bases between. This specimen belongs to a study of T cell responses to AZD1222 COVID-19 vaccine. Here immunoSEQ multiplex PCR was the method, and the copy in TCRdb shows in-frame clones only, minus some. Of 130,000 or so clones in the sample, just over 90% were seen once. Broader study findings: Among the donors, most were white British and more were female, and clonal diversity was possibly underestimated. Close to half of all spike-specific TCRs reportedly target regions of the variants that are unmutated. Repertoire sampling was restricted to post-peak T cell response timepoints.

Sequenced material: peripheral blood, taken on day 0 of AZD1222 vaccination. V is TRBV5-1 and J is TRBJ2-7; perhaps TRBD2 as D (6 bases). The sequence came from an adult in good health. The CDR3 DNA reads TGCGCCAGCAGCTTGGCCTTAGCGGCCACCTACGAGCAGTACTTC. It codes for CASSLALAATYEQYF. The whole variable domain, remainder taken from reference TRBV5-1 and TRBJ2-7, is KAGVTQTPRYLIKTRGQQVTLSCSPISGHRSVSWYQQTPGQGLQFLFEYFSETQRNKGNFPGRFSGRQFSNSRSEMNVSTLELGDSALYLCASSLALAATYEQYFGPGTRLTVT.